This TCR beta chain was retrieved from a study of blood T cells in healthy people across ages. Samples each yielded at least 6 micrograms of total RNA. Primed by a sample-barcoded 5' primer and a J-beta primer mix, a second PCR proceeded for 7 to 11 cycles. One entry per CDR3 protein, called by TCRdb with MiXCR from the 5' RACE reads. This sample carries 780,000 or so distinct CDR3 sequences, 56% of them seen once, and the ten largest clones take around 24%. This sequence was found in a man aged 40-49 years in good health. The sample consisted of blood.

CDR3 sequence reads: CSVDTPGQDLYGYTF. In nucleotides, the CDR3 is TGCAGCGTTGATACGCCGGGACAGGACCTTTATGGCTACACCTTC. The chain uses TRBV29-1 and TRBJ1-2, with TRBD1 identical over 8 bases. Unmatched junction bases numbered 11, after V lost 3 bases and J lost 5 bases. The CDR3 runs to 15 residues. CDR1 and CDR2 (germline): SQVTM, ANQGSEA.